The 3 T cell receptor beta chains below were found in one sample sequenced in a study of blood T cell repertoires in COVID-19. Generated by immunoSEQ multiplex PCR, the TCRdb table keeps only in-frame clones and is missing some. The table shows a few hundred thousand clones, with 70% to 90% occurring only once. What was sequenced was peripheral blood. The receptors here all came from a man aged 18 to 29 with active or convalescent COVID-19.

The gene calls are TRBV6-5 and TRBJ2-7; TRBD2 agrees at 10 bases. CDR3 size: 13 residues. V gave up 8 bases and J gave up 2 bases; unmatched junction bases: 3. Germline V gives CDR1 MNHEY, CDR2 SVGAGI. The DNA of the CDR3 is TGTGCCAGCCGGACTAGCGGCACCTACGAGCAGTACTTC. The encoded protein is CASRTSGTYEQYF.

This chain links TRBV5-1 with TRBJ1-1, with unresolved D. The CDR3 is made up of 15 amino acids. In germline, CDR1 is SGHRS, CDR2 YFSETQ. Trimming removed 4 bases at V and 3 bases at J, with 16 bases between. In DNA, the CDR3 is TGCGCCAGCAGCCCCCGGACTATGCTGGACACTGAAGCTTTCTTT. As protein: CASSPRTMLDTEAFF.

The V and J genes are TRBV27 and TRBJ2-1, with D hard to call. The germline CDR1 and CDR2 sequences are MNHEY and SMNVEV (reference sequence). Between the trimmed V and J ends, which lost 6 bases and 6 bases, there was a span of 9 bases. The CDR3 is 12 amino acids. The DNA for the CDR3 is TGTGCCAGCAGCTGGGCTGGCAATGAGCAGTTCTTC. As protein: CASSWAGNEQFF.